These 5 T cell receptor beta chains were sequenced from one sample in a study of T-cell memory formation after mild COVID-19. TCRdb independently ran MiXCR on the 5' RACE reads; one entry per CDR3 protein. The data show about 560,000 distinct CDR3 sequences, roughly 21% seen once. Sequenced input: PBMCs or a T cell subset sorted from them (not recorded which). These receptors all stem from an adult woman who had mild COVID-19 (a few samples of this study predate the infection). Cell type and time point are not known.

This clonotype was seen repeatedly, ten times or more. The genes are TRBV7-6 and TRBJ2-2, with 12 bases identical to TRBD2. Germline V CDR1 and CDR2: SGHVS, FNYEAQ. This CDR3 region has 17 residues. Trimming took 4 bases from V and 4 from J; bases not matched to a gene: 7. The CDR3 sequence: CASSWELAGGGTGELFF. DNA of the CDR3: TGTGCCAGCAGCTGGGAACTAGCGGGAGGTGGCACCGGGGAGCTGTTTTTT.

The chain uses TRBV11-2 and TRBJ2-7, with D hard to call. V was cut by 0 bases and J by 2 bases, with 8 bases left in between. The length of the CDR3 is 14 residues. CDR1 is SGHAT and CDR2 is FQNNGV in the germline V gene. This CDR3 is CASSLEVQTYEQYF. CDR3 coding DNA: TGTGCCAGCAGCTTAGAGGTACAGACCTACGAGCAGTACTTC. Combining the CDR3 with reference TRBV11-2 and TRBJ2-7 gives the whole variable domain EAGVAQSPRYKIIEKRQSVAFWCNPISGHATLYWYQQILGQGPKLLIQFQNNGVVDDSQLPKDRFSAERLKGVDSTLKIQPAKLEDSAVYLCASSLEVQTYEQYFGPGTRLTVT.

This chain links TRBV7-3 with TRBJ2-7; D gene uncertain. V was clipped by 4 bases and J by 6 bases, with 10 bases between them. The germline V gene encodes CDR1 SGHTA and CDR2 FQGTGA. The CDR3 is 12 amino acids. The CDR3 nucleotides read TGTGCCAGCAGCTCCGTCAGAGGCGAGCAGTACTTC. It encodes CASSSVRGEQYF.

This clonotype appeared a few times. The gene calls are TRBV20-1 and TRBJ1-1, with D unclear. The CDR3 totals 11 residues. Trimming removed 0 bases from V and 8 bases from J, with 7 bases in between. The germline V gene has CDR1 DFQATT and CDR2 SNEGSKA (reference sequence). CDR3 sequence: CSARDATEAFF. The CDR3 DNA sequence: TGCAGTGCTAGAGACGCAACAGAAGCTTTCTTT.

The V and J genes are TRBV5-7 and TRBJ1-1; 7 nucleotides agree with TRBD1. TRBV5-7 is reported as an ORF; its role is uncertain. V gave up 2 bases and J gave up 0 bases; unmatched junction bases: 13. The CDR3 is 18 amino acids. CDR3 coding DNA: TGTGCCAGCAGCTTCAATGAGGGGGCCGGCTATTTGAACACTGAAGCTTTCTTT. It translates to CASSFNEGAGYLNTEAFF.